The next 4 T cell receptor beta chains were all read from a single sample in a study of blood T cell repertoires in COVID-19. Measured with immunoSEQ multiplex PCR; TCRdb has only the in-frame clones, and not every one. The data hold hundreds of thousands of clones, with around nine tenths observed a single time. The sample consisted of peripheral blood. The receptors shown here come from a woman between 25 and 40 years old with acute or convalescent COVID-19.

The chain joins TRBV9 to TRBJ1-2; 7 bases line up with TRBD1. There are 17 residues in the CDR3. After removal of 3 bases from V and 2 bases from J, the junction contained 13 bases not matched to a gene. CDR1 and CDR2 (germline): SGDLS, YYNGEE. The CDR3 DNA is TGTGCCAGCAGCGGAGGGCACGCGGGACAGCCAAACTATGGCTACACCTTC. Its protein product is CASSGGHAGQPNYGYTF.

This clone was detected a few times. The chain links TRBV3-1 (or the pseudogene TRBV3-2) to TRBJ2-2, with 7 bases matching TRBD2. Looked up from germline, CDR1 is LGHDT and CDR2 is YNNKEL (reference sequence). Losses at the gene ends were 6 bases for V and 2 bases for J; bases not matched to a gene: 3. This CDR3 is 14 amino acids long. The CDR3 coding sequence is TGTGCCAGCAGACTAGCGAGAAACACCGGGGAGCTGTTTTTT. Protein: CASRLARNTGELFF.

V usage is TRBV15 and J usage is TRBJ2-5, with D possibly matching TRBD2 (7 bases). Germline CDR1 is LNHNV and CDR2 is YYDKDF (reference sequence). The ends were cut back, 1 base at V and 0 bases at J, with 9 bases in the middle. This CDR3 is 15 amino acids long. CDR3 DNA sequence: TGTGCCACCAGCAGAGCGGGGGGCTACCAAGAGACCCAGTACTTC. Translating it yields CATSRAGGYQETQYF.

The chain joins TRBV7-6 to TRBJ1-1, with TRBD1 as a possible D gene (5 bases). CDR3 length: 15 amino acids. The V end lost 1 base, the J end lost 7 bases, and 16 bases lay between the germline ends. Per the germline V gene, CDR1 is SGHVS and CDR2 is FNYEAQ. The CDR3 region has the DNA TGTGCCAGCAGCTTAGTAGATAGGGTCGACAGTGAAGCTTTCTTT. It translates to CASSLVDRVDSEAFF.